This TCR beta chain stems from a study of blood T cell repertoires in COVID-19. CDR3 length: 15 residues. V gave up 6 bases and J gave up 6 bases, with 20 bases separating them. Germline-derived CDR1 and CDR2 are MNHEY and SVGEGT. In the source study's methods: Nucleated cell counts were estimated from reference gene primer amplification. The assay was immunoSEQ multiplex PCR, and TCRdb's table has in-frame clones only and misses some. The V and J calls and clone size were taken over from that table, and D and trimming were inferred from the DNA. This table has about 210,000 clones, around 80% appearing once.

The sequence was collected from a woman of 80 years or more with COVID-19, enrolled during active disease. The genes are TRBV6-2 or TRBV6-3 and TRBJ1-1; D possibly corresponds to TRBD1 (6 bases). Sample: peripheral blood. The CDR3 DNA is TGTGCCAGCAGCTCCGCGGGGGGCGACGGGGCTGAAGCTTTCTTT. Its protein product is CASSSAGGDGAEAFF.